This is a list of T cell receptor beta chains from one sample in a study of T cells in Graves' hyperthyroidism and ophthalmopathy. One entry per CDR3 protein results from TCRdb running MiXCR on the multiplex PCR reads. The sample consists of about 540,000 distinct CDR3 sequences, 35% to 55% of them appearing once. Sample: peripheral blood or thyroid tissue (not recorded which). These receptors originate from a woman between 18 and 30 years old with Graves' hyperthyroidism. CDR3s include the opening cysteine and the closing phenylalanine or tryptophan. D genes are given only for firm matches. Size tells how often a clone was seen (once, few, many) or the class of an expanded clone, and some rows leave it out.

D gene,clone size,V gene,J gene,CDR3 protein,CDR3 DNA
.,few,TRBV4-1,TRBJ1-2,CASSQDRPRGGARGYTF,TGCGCCAGCAGCCAAGACCGCCCCCGGGGGGGGGCGAGGGGCTACACCTTC
.,.,TRBV7-2,TRBJ2-6,CASSLLGRLDSGANVLTF,TGTGCCAGCAGCTTGCTCGGGCGGTTGGACAGTGGGGCCAACGTCCTGACTTTC
TRBD2,many,TRBV6-6,TRBJ2-2,CASSFTSGNTGELFF,TGTGCCAGCAGTTTCACTAGCGGGAACACCGGGGAGCTGTTTTTT
.,.,TRBV6-1,TRBJ2-1,CASSPDWSSYNEQFF,TGTGCCAGCAGTCCGGACTGGAGCTCCTACAATGAGCAGTTCTTC
.,.,TRBV5-1,TRBJ2-7,CASSLGGAEGFSYGQYF,TGCGCCAGCAGCTTGGGGGGAGCCGAGGGCTTTTCCTACGGGCAGTACTTC
.,.,TRBV12-3/TRBV12-4,TRBJ2-5,CASSPEPGIQETQYF,TGTGCCAGCAGTCCGGAACCGGGAATCCAAGAGACCCAGTACTTC
.,many,TRBV5-1,TRBJ2-7,CASSFNRGGYEQYF,TGCGCCAGCAGCTTTAACAGGGGGGGGTACGAGCAGTACTTC
.,.,TRBV7-2,TRBJ2-7,CASSLAGRYSYEQYF,TGTGCCAGCAGCTTAGCAGGGAGGTACTCCTACGAGCAGTACTTC
TRBD2,.,TRBV7-8,TRBJ2-7,CASSGTTNSYEQYF,TGTGCCAGCAGCGGGACTACCAACTCCTACGAGCAGTACTTC
.,many,TRBV9,TRBJ1-2,CASSVGPRSYGYTF,TGTGCCAGCAGCGTAGGACCGCGAAGCTATGGCTACACCTTC
.,many,TRBV18,TRBJ1-1,CASSWGTDTEAFF,TGTGCCAGCTCCTGGGGGACGGACACTGAAGCTTTCTTT
TRBD1,.,TRBV7-6,TRBJ2-5,CASSLRRTGLETQYF,TGTGCCAGCAGTTTAAGACGGACAGGGTTGGAGACCCAGTACTTC
.,.,TRBV2,TRBJ2-3,CASSNRRGSTDTQYF,TGTGCCAGCAGCAACAGGAGGGGGTCTACAGATACGCAGTATTTT
TRBD2,many,TRBV7-9,TRBJ2-2,CASSFAGALADTGELFF,TGTGCCAGCAGCTTTGCAGGGGCACTAGCGGACACCGGGGAGCTGTTTTTT
.,many,TRBV7-9,TRBJ1-3,CASSYTVSGNTIYF,TGTGCCAGCAGCTATACGGTATCTGGAAACACCATATATTTT
.,many,TRBV5-6,TRBJ1-1,CASSLAHGGQGTEAFF,TGTGCCAGCAGCTTGGCCCATGGAGGGCAGGGCACTGAAGCTTTCTTT
TRBD1,many,TRBV4-3,TRBJ1-6,CASSLLTGYNSPLHF,TGCGCCAGCAGCCTCTTGACAGGGTATAATTCACCCCTCCACTTT
.,.,TRBV10-3,TRBJ2-7,CAIAGDTGEQYF,TGTGCCATCGCCGGGGACACCGGGGAGCAGTACTTC
.,many,TRBV12-3/TRBV12-4,TRBJ1-2,CASTNLDRGPNGYTF,TGTGCCAGCACCAATCTCGATCGGGGGCCTAATGGCTACACCTTC
.,many,TRBV7-9,TRBJ2-7,CASSLVDLVTYEQYF,TGTGCCAGCAGCCTCGTCGATCTGGTAACCTACGAGCAGTACTTC
.,few,TRBV12-3/TRBV12-4,TRBJ1-2,CASSSGAGYGYTF,TGTGCCAGCAGTTCGGGGGCTGGCTATGGCTACACCTTC
TRBD1,.,TRBV25-1,TRBJ1-1,CASINRGGTEAFF,TGTGCCAGCATAAACAGGGGAGGCACTGAAGCTTTCTTT
.,.,TRBV20-1,TRBJ1-2,CSAILPQGSGYGYTF,TGCAGTGCTATTCTACCCCAGGGGTCTGGCTATGGCTACACCTTC
.,many,TRBV10-3,TRBJ1-3,CAISDGNSGNTIYF,TGTGCCATCAGTGACGGGAACTCTGGAAACACCATATATTTT
.,many,TRBV2,TRBJ1-1,CASSWTEGTEAFF,TGTGCCAGCAGTTGGACGGAGGGAACTGAAGCTTTCTTT
.,.,TRBV19,TRBJ2-5,CASSIMGVQGGETQYF,TGTGCCAGTAGTATTATGGGGGTACAGGGAGGGGAGACCCAGTACTTC
.,.,TRBV12-3/TRBV12-4,TRBJ1-5,CASSYSTSGSNQPQHF,TGTGCCAGCAGTTACTCGACTAGCGGGAGCAATCAGCCCCAGCATTTT
.,.,TRBV19,TRBJ2-3,CASSPGPQGRTDTQYF,TGTGCCAGTAGTCCGGGACCCCAAGGAAGGACAGATACGCAGTATTTT
TRBD1,.,TRBV7-9,TRBJ1-4,CASTTGTGEKLFF,TGTGCCAGCACTACCGGGACAGGGGAAAAACTGTTTTTT
TRBD1,.,TRBV2,TRBJ2-1,CASSQTGLNEQFF,TGTGCCAGCAGTCAGACAGGGTTAAATGAGCAGTTCTTC
.,once,TRBV19,TRBJ1-5,CASKVSHQPQHF,TGTGCCAGTAAAGTCAGTCATCAGCCCCAGCATTTT